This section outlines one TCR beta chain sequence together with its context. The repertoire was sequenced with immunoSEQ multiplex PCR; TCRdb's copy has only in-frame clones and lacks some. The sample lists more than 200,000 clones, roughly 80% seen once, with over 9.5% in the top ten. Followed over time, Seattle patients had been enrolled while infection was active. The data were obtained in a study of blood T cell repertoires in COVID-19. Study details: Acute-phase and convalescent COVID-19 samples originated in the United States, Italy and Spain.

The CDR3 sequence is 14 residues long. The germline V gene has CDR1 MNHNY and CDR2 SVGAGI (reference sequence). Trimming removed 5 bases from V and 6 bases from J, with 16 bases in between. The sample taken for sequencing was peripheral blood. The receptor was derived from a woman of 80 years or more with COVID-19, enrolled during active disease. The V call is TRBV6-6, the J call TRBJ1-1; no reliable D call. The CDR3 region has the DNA TGTGCCAGCAGTCACCCCCCATGGCTTCCTGAAGCTTTCTTT. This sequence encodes CASSHPPWLPEAFF.